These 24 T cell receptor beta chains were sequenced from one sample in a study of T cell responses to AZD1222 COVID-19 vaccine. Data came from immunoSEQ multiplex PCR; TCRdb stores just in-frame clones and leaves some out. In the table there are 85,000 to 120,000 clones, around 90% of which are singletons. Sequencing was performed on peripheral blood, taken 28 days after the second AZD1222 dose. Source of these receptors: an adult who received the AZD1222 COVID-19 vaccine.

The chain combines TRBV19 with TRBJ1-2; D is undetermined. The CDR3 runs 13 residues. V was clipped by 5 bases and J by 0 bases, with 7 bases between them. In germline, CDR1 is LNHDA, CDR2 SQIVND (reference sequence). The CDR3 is CASSALANYGYTF. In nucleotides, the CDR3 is TGTGCCAGTAGTGCGCTAGCTAACTATGGCTACACCTTC.

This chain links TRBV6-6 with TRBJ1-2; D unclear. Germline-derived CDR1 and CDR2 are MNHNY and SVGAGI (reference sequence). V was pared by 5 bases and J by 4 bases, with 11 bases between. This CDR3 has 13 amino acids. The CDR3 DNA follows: TGTGCCAGCAGTCCAGGACGGAGCTATGGCTACACCTTC. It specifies CASSPGRSYGYTF.

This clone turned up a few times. CDR3 in amino acids: CASSLTGSNQPQHF. CDR3 DNA sequence: TGTGCCAGCAGCTTAACAGGAAGCAATCAGCCCCAGCATTTT. The chain joins TRBV7-9 to TRBJ1-5; D possibly corresponds to TRBD1 (5 bases). V lost 2 bases and J 1 base, leaving 6 bases between the germline ends. Germline CDR1 and CDR2: SEHNR and FQNEAQ (reference sequence). This CDR3 region has 14 residues.

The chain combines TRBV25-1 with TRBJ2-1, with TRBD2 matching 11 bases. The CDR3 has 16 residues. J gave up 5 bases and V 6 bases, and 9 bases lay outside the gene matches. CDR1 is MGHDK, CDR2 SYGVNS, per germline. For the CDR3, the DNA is TGTGCCAGCAGACCCGCCGGGACTAGCGGAAACAATGAGCAGTTCTTC. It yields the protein CASRPAGTSGNNEQFF.

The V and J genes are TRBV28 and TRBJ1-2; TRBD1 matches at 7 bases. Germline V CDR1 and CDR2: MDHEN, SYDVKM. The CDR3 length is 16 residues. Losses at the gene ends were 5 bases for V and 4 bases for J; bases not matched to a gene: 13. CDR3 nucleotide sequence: TGTGCCAGCAGTCCCGCTGGGCAGGGGGATAGCTATGGCTACACCTTC. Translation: CASSPAGQGDSYGYTF.

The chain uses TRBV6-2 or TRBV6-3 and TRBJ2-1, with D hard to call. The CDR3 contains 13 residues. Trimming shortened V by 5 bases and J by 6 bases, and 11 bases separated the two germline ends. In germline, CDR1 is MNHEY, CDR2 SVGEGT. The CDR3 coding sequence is TGTGCCAGCAGTCCCCTTCGCCGCAATGAGCAGTTCTTC. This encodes CASSPLRRNEQFF.

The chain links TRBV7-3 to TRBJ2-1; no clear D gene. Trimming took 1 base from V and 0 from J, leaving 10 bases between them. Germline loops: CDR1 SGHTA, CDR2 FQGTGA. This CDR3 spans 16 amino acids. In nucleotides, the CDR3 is TGTGCCAGCAGCTTAAACCCCACAAGCTCCTACAATGAGCAGTTCTTC. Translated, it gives CASSLNPTSSYNEQFF. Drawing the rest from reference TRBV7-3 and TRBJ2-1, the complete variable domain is GAGVSQTPSNKVTEKGKYVELRCDPISGHTALYWYRQSLGQGPEFLIYFQGTGAADDSGLPNDRFFAVRPEGSVSTLKIQRTERGDSAVYLCASSLNPTSSYNEQFFGPGTRLTVL.

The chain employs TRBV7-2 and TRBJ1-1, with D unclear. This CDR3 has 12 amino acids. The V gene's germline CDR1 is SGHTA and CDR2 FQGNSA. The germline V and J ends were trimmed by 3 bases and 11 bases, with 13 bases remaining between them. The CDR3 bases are TGTGCCAGCAGCTTTTTAGGGTCTCGGGCTTTCTTT. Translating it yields CASSFLGSRAFF.

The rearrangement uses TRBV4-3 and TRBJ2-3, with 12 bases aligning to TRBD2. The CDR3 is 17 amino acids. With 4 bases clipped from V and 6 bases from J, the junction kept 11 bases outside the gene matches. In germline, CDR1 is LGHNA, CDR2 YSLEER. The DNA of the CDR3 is TGCGCCAGCAGCCTCCAGGCCTCTAGCGGGGGGGCGGATACGCAGTATTTT. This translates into CASSLQASSGGADTQYF.

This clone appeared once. The CDR3 nucleotides are TGTGCCTGGAATCGCGGCGGAGATCAGCCCCAGCATTTT. Amino acid sequence: CAWNRGGDQPQHF. The chain employs TRBV30 and TRBJ1-5; D is undetermined. CDR3 length: 13 amino acids. Trimming took off 4 bases at V and 5 bases at J, with 12 bases between the two ends. Germline V gene sequence: CDR1 GTSNPN, CDR2 SVGIG (reference sequence). The full variable domain, its missing parts supplied by reference TRBV30 and TRBJ1-5, is SQTIHQWPATLVQPVGSPLSLECTVEGTSNPNLYWYRQAAGRGLQLLFYSVGIGQISSEVPQNLSASRPQDRQFILSSKKLLLSDSGFYLCAWNRGGDQPQHFGDGTRLSIL.

The CDR3, as DNA: TGTGCCAGCACCGTACAGGGAACCAACTATGGCTACACCTTC. This codes for CASTVQGTNYGYTF. The chain joins TRBV7-2 to TRBJ1-2, with a weak D call TRBD1 (6 bases). V was shortened by 7 bases and J by 2 bases, with 14 bases between the two germline ends. Germline V gene sequence: CDR1 SGHTA, CDR2 FQGNSA. The CDR3 extends over 14 amino acids.

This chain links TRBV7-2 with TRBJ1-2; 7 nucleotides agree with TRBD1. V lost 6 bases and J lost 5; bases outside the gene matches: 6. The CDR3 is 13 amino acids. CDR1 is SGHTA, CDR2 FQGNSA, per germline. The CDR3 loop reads CASRRQGPYGYTF. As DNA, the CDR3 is TGTGCCAGCAGGAGACAGGGCCCGTATGGCTACACCTTC.

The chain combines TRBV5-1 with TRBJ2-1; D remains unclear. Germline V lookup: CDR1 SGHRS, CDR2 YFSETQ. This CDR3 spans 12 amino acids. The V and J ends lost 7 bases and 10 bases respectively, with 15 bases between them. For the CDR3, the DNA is TGCGCCAGCTTCGATATGGGCAGGGAGCAGTTCTTC. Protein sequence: CASFDMGREQFF.

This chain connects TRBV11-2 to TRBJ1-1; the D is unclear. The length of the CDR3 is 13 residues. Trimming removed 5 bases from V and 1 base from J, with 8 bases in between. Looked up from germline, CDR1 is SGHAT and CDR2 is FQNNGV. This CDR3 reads CASSLQENTEAFF. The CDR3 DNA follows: TGTGCCAGCAGCCTCCAAGAGAACACTGAAGCTTTCTTT. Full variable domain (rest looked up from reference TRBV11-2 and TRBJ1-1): EAGVAQSPRYKIIEKRQSVAFWCNPISGHATLYWYQQILGQGPKLLIQFQNNGVVDDSQLPKDRFSAERLKGVDSTLKIQPAKLEDSAVYLCASSLQENTEAFFGQGTRLTVV.

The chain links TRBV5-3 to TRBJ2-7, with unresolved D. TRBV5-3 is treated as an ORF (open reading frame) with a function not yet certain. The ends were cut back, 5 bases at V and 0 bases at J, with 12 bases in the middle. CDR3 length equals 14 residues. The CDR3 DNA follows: TGTGCCAGAAGGCGGATGAGAAGCTCCTACGAGCAGTACTTC. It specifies CARRRMRSSYEQYF.

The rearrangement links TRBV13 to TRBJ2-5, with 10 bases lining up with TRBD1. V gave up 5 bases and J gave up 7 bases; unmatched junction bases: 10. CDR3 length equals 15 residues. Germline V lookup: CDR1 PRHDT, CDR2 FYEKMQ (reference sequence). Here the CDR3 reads CASSRPGQGGVTQYF. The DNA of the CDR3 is TGTGCCAGCAGCCGCCCCGGACAGGGGGGAGTGACCCAGTACTTC.

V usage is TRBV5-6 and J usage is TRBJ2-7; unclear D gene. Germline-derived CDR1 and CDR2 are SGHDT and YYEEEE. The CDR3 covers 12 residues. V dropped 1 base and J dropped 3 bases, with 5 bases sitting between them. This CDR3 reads CASSLSFYEQYF. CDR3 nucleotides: TGTGCCAGCAGCTTGAGTTTCTACGAGCAGTACTTC.

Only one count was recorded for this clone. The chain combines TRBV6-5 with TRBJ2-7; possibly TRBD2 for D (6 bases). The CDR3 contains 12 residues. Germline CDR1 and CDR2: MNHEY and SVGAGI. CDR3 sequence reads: CAKEGRDDEQYF. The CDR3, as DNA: TGTGCGAAGGAGGGAAGGGATGACGAGCAGTACTTC.

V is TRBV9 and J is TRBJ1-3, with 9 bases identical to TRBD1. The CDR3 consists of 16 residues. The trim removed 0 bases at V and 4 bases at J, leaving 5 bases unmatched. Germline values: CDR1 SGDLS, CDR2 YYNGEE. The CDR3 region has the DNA TGTGCCAGCAGCGTAGGTGAGGACAGGGGAGGAAACACCATATATTTT. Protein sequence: CASSVGEDRGGNTIYF. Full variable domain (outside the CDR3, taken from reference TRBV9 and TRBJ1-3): DSGVTQTPKHLITATGQRVTLRCSPRSGDLSVYWYQQSLDQGLQFLIQYYNGEERAKGNILERFSAQQFPDLHSELNLSSLELGDSALYFCASSVGEDRGGNTIYFGEGSWLTVV.

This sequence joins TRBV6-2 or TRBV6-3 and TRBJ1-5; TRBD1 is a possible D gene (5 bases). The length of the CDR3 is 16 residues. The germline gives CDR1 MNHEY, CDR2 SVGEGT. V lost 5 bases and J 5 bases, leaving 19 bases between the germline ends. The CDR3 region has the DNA TGTGCCAGCAGTAGAGCCGATGGGGGGTCACATCAGCCCCAGCATTTT. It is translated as CASSRADGGSHQPQHF.

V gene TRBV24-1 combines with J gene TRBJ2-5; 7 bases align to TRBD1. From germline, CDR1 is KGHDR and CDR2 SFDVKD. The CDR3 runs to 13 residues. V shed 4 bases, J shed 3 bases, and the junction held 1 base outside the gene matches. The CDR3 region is CATSEGTEETQYF. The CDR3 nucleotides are TGTGCCACCAGTGAAGGGACAGAAGAGACCCAGTACTTC.

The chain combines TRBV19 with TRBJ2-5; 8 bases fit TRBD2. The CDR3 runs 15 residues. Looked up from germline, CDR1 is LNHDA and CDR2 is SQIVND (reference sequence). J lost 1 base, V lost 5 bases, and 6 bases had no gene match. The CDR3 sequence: CASSFGLALQETQYF. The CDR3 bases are TGTGCCAGTAGTTTTGGACTAGCCCTCCAAGAGACCCAGTACTTC.

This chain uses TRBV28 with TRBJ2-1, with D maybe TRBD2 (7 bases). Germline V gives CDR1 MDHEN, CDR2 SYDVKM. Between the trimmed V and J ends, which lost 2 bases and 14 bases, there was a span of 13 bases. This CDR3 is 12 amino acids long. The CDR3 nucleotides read TGTGCCAGCAGTTTAACAGGGAGGGTAAAGTTCTTC. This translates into CASSLTGRVKFF.

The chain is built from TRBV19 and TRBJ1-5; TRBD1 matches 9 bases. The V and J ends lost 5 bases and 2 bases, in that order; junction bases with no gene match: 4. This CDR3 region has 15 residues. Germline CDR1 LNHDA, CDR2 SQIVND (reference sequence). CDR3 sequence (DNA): TGTGCCAGTAGTCACAGGGGGCGCGGCAATCAGCCCCAGCATTTT. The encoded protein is CASSHRGRGNQPQHF.